This passage covers 9 T cell receptor beta chains from one sample sequenced in a study of T cells in Graves' hyperthyroidism and ophthalmopathy. TCR beta CDR3 regions were amplified from RNA. HTBI primers were employed in a first-round RT-PCR of the TCR CDR3. TCRdb re-called the multiplex PCR reads with MiXCR, one entry per CDR3 protein. The sample lists over 500,000 distinct CDR3 sequences, roughly 45% occurring once. Sequencing was done on a sample of peripheral blood or thyroid tissue (not recorded which). These receptors originate from an adult woman with Graves' disease, either hyperthyroidism or ophthalmopathy (not recorded which).

This clonotype was seen only a few times. V usage is TRBV27 and J usage is TRBJ2-7; D uncertain. V was pared by 0 bases and J by 6 bases, with 9 bases between. Germline V gene sequence: CDR1 MNHEY, CDR2 SMNVEV (reference sequence). The CDR3 is made up of 13 amino acids. The CDR3 bases are TGTGCCAGCAGTTTATCCTCAAGGCGCGAGCAGTACTTC. This translates into CASSLSSRREQYF.

This clonotype has ten or more counts. The rearrangement joins TRBV7-2 to TRBJ2-5, with D possibly matching TRBD2 (5 bases). There are 13 residues in the CDR3. CDR1 is SGHTA, CDR2 FQGNSA, per germline. V was trimmed by 5 bases and J by 6 bases, leaving 13 bases between them. The CDR3 coding sequence is TGTGCCAGCAGCCGAGACCGAGGGAAGACCCAGTACTTC. Its translation is CASSRDRGKTQYF. Full variable domain (rest looked up from reference TRBV7-2 and TRBJ2-5): GAGVSQSPSNKVTEKGKDVELRCDPISGHTALYWYRQSLGQGLEFLIYFQGNSAPDKSGLPSDRFSAERTGGSVSTLTIQRTQQEDSAVYLCASSRDRGKTQYFGPGTRLLVL.

V is TRBV29-1 and J is TRBJ1-4; D may be TRBD1 (6 bases). The V gene's germline CDR1 is SQVTM and CDR2 ANQGSEA. V was cut by 0 bases and J by 8 bases, with 13 bases left in between. CDR3 length: 14 amino acids. This CDR3 is CSVEELAGVEKLFF. The CDR3 bases are TGCAGCGTTGAAGAATTGGCAGGGGTCGAAAAACTGTTTTTT.

This clonotype was counted a few times. This chain links TRBV6-5 with TRBJ2-5, with D perhaps matching TRBD2 (5 bases). CDR3 size: 14 residues. Germline assignment: CDR1 MNHEY and CDR2 SVGAGI. Deletions cut 5 bases from V and 7 bases from J, with 17 bases between. This CDR3 is CASSNPTSTATQYF. Here the CDR3 DNA reads TGTGCCAGCAGTAACCCAACTAGTACGGCGACCCAGTACTTC.

This clonotype came up a few times. V usage is TRBV14 and J usage is TRBJ2-2; TRBD1 matches 11 bases. Trimming at V came to 5 bases and at J to 5 bases, leaving 7 bases not matched to a gene. The CDR3 sequence is 16 residues long. Germline V gene data show CDR1 as SGHDN and CDR2 as FVKESK. The DNA of the CDR3 is TGTGCCAGCAGCGGACAGGGGGCTTTCCTGACCGGGGAGCTGTTTTTT. It encodes CASSGQGAFLTGELFF.

The genes are TRBV19 and TRBJ1-2; unclear D gene. The CDR3 is 15 residues long. CDR1 and CDR2 (germline): LNHDA, SQIVND (reference sequence). The ends were cut back, 7 bases at V and 4 bases at J, with 19 bases in the middle. The CDR3 region is CASIGQANFVYGYTF. CDR3 bases: TGTGCCAGTATAGGGCAGGCTAACTTCGTCTATGGCTACACCTTC.

This clonotype turned up a few times. The J gene is TRBJ2-7, the V gene TRBV5-1; unclear D gene. Trimming shortened V by 0 bases and J by 1 base, and 8 bases separated the two germline ends. CDR3 length: 14 amino acids. The germline CDR1 and CDR2 sequences are SGHRS and YFSETQ. The chain's CDR3 is CASSLASPSYEQYF. The CDR3 DNA follows: TGCGCCAGCAGCTTGGCATCACCATCCTACGAGCAGTACTTC. Variable domain in full (rest from reference TRBV5-1 and TRBJ2-7): KAGVTQTPRYLIKTRGQQVTLSCSPISGHRSVSWYQQTPGQGLQFLFEYFSETQRNKGNFPGRFSGRQFSNSRSEMNVSTLELGDSALYLCASSLASPSYEQYFGPGTRLTVT.

The genes are TRBV6-5 and TRBJ2-5; TRBD1 matches 7 bases. CDR3 length: 15 amino acids. Germline trimming cut 5 bases from V and 0 bases from J; bases unmatched to any gene: 6. Germline CDR1 MNHEY, CDR2 SVGAGI. CDR3 coding DNA: TGTGCCAGCAGTAGGATGGACAGGAACCAAGAGACCCAGTACTTC. Translated, it gives CASSRMDRNQETQYF.

The CDR3 nucleotides are TGTGCCACCGCGACCAGGGTATTGAACACTGAAGCTTTCTTT. Its translation: CATATRVLNTEAFF. The chain employs TRBV15 and TRBJ1-1; D may be TRBD1 (5 bases). Germline V gives CDR1 LNHNV, CDR2 YYDKDF (reference sequence). This CDR3 comprises 14 residues. Between the trimmed V and J ends, which lost 8 bases and 0 bases, there was a span of 13 bases.